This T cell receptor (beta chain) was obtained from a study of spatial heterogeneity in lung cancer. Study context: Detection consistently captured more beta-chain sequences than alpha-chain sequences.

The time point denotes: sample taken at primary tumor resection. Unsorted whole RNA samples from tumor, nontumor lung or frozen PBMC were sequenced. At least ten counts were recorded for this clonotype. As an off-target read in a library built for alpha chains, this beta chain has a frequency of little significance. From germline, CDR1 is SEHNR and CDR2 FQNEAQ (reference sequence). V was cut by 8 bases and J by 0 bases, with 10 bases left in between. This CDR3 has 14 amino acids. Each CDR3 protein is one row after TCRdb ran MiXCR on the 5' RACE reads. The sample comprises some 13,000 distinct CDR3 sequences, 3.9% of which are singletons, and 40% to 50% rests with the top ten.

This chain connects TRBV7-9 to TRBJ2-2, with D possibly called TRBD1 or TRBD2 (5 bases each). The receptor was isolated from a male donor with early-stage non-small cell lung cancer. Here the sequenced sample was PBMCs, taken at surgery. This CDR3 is CASAGTTNTGELFF. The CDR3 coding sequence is TGTGCCAGCGCCGGGACCACGAACACCGGGGAGCTGTTTTTT.